This paragraph reports one T cell receptor (beta chain). This entry belongs to a study of blood T cell repertoires in COVID-19. The wider study: T cells, B-cell-depleted T cells, or PBMCs provided the cDNA or gDNA that served as material.

Living in under 30 US areas, the participants were between roughly 18 and 90 years of age. Germline CDR1 and CDR2: MNHEY and SMNVEV (reference sequence). V trimming: 8 bases; J trimming: 2 bases; junction bases outside the gene matches: 9. The CDR3 sequence is 15 residues long. Clones were read by immunoSEQ multiplex PCR, and TCRdb kept only the in-frame ones, dropping some. Found here are roughly 500,000 clones, approximately 87% of them singletons; the top ten hold roughly 1.9%. The sequenced sample was PBMCs or T cells enriched from blood (not recorded which). This sequence originates from a woman in her 40s who had recovered from COVID-19. This sequence joins TRBV27 and TRBJ2-7; the match to TRBD2 covers 10 bases. The CDR3 protein is CASRTGTSEAYEQYF. DNA for the CDR3: TGTGCCAGCCGTACCGGGACTAGCGAGGCCTACGAGCAGTACTTC.